The 18 T cell receptor beta chains below were found in one sample sequenced in a study of PD-L1 blockade in urothelial cancer. The time point was: pretreatment peripheral blood. Data came from immunoSEQ multiplex PCR; TCRdb stores just in-frame clones and leaves some out. The data show fewer than 65,000 clones, 84% seen once. Material: PBMCs, obtained around atezolizumab (anti-PD-L1) treatment. These TCRs come from a man aged 65 to 85 with urothelial cancer.

The CDR3 DNA reads as TGTGCCAGTAGTTCCCAGGGGACCCCCCAAGAGACCCAGTACTTC. It yields the protein CASSSQGTPQETQYF. The chain combines TRBV19 with TRBJ2-5; tentative D call: TRBD1 (6 bases). This CDR3 has 15 residues. The germline CDR1 and CDR2 sequences are LNHDA and SQIVND (reference sequence). Trimming took 5 bases from V and 1 from J, leaving 14 bases between them.

The chain joins TRBV7-3 to TRBJ2-1; D possibly corresponds to TRBD1 (6 bases). Germline V CDR1 and CDR2: SGHTA, FQGTGA. V lost 4 bases, J lost 2 bases, and 12 bases lay in between. This CDR3 comprises 15 residues. CDR3: CASSSTGQPYNEQFF. The CDR3 coding sequence is TGTGCCAGCAGCTCGACAGGACAGCCCTACAATGAGCAGTTCTTC. The full variable domain, with the rest looked up from reference TRBV7-3 and TRBJ2-1, is GAGVSQTPSNKVTEKGKYVELRCDPISGHTALYWYRQSLGQGPEFLIYFQGTGAADDSGLPNDRFFAVRPEGSVSTLKIQRTERGDSAVYLCASSSTGQPYNEQFFGPGTRLTVL.

There are a few counts of this clone. A junction boundary mismatches the germline segment, possibly from a read error. The chain couples TRBV18 to TRBJ1-4; D might be TRBD1 (6 bases). Germline CDR1 reads KGHSH; CDR2 reads LQKENI. The CDR3 extends over 12 amino acids. The CDR3 spells CASSSDRGQFSF. The CDR3 region has the DNA TGTGCCAGCTCATCAGACCGCGGACAGTTCTCTTTT. Filled out from reference TRBV18 and TRBJ1-4, the complete variable domain reads NAGVMQNPRHLVRRRGQEARLRCSPMKGHSHVYWYRQLPEEGLKFMVYLQKENIIDESGMPKERFSAEFPKEGPSILRIQQVVRGDSAAYFCASSSDRGQFSFGSGTQLSVL.

This sequence joins TRBV19 and TRBJ1-2, with TRBD1 as a possible D gene (6 bases). V was shortened by 8 bases and J by 3 bases, with 13 bases between the two germline ends. Germline V gene sequence: CDR1 LNHDA, CDR2 SQIVND (reference sequence). The CDR3 length is 13 residues. Here the CDR3 DNA reads TGTGCCAGTCGGGGGGCCCTTGACTATGGCTACACCTTC. It codes for CASRGALDYGYTF.

This chain connects TRBV19 to TRBJ2-7; 11 bases line up with TRBD2. The CDR3 extends over 15 amino acids. The ends lost 6 bases at V and 2 bases at J; junction bases unmatched: 6. CDR1 is LNHDA, CDR2 SQIVND, per germline (reference sequence). The CDR3 loop is CASSELAGGTYEQYF. In nucleotides, the CDR3 is TGTGCCAGTAGCGAGCTAGCGGGGGGTACCTACGAGCAGTACTTC. The variable domain in full, with the rest retrieved from reference TRBV19 and TRBJ2-7, is DGGITQSPKYLFRKEGQNVTLSCEQNLNHDAMYWYRQDPGQGLRLIYYSQIVNDFQKGDIAEGYSVSREKKESFPLTVTSAQKNPTAFYLCASSELAGGTYEQYFGPGTRLTVT.

This chain connects TRBV4-2 to TRBJ2-3; 12 positions match TRBD2. V was clipped by 1 base and J by 5 bases; unmatched bases: 7. Germline CDR1 is LGHNA and CDR2 is YNFKEQ. The CDR3 runs to 17 residues. Written as DNA, the CDR3 is TGTGCCAGCAGCCAAGTAGGGACTAGCGGGCGATTAGATACGCAGTATTTT. Its protein product is CASSQVGTSGRLDTQYF.

Only one count was recorded for this clone. The rearrangement uses TRBV4-3 and TRBJ2-3; 7 bases line up with TRBD2. The CDR3 is 16 residues long. With 0 bases clipped from V and 1 base from J, the junction kept 4 bases outside the gene matches. Germline CDR1 reads LGHNA; CDR2 reads YSLEER. The CDR3 sequence: CASSQDLLAGTDTQYF. The CDR3, as DNA: TGCGCCAGCAGCCAAGACTTGCTAGCGGGCACAGATACGCAGTATTTT.

Written as DNA, the CDR3 is TGTGCCAGCAGCTTAGCCCAAGGGGCAGATACGCAGTATTTT. The encoded protein is CASSLAQGADTQYF. This chain joins TRBV11-2 and TRBJ2-3; a weak D match, TRBD1 (5 bases). The CDR3 sequence is 14 residues long. The germline gives CDR1 SGHAT, CDR2 FQNNGV. Trimming took off 1 base at V and 4 bases at J, with 9 bases between the two ends.

This rearrangement joins TRBV4-1 to TRBJ1-1, with D unclear. V gave up 3 bases and J gave up 3 bases, with 14 bases separating them. Germline assignment: CDR1 MGHRA and CDR2 YSYEKL. There are 15 residues in the CDR3. The DNA of the CDR3 is TGCGCCAGCAGCCACACACAGTCAACCTACACTGAAGCTTTCTTT. Its protein is CASSHTQSTYTEAFF.

The chain uses TRBV5-1 and TRBJ1-1, with D tentatively TRBD1 (5 bases). With 0 bases removed from V and 2 bases from J, the gap between germline ends came to 8 bases. CDR1 and CDR2 from the germline V gene are SGHRS and YFSETQ. The CDR3 loop spans 14 amino acids. CDR3 amino acids: CASSLGRANTEAFF. The CDR3 coding sequence is TGCGCCAGCAGCTTGGGCAGGGCTAACACTGAAGCTTTCTTT.

The chain employs TRBV11-3 and TRBJ1-1; D gene unclear. V was shortened by 0 bases and J by 6 bases, with 8 bases between the two germline ends. The V gene's germline CDR1 is SGHNT and CDR2 YENEEA. The CDR3 totals 13 residues. The CDR3 nucleotides read TGTGCCAGCAGCTTAGAGGAGGGCGCTGAAGCTTTCTTT. It codes for CASSLEEGAEAFF.

The CDR3 bases are TGCGCCAGCAGTACATGGACTCCTTCCTCTGGAAACACCATATATTTT. This encodes CASSTWTPSSGNTIYF. The chain uses TRBV5-1 and TRBJ1-3; D remains ambiguous. There are 16 residues in the CDR3. V was trimmed by 5 bases and J by 0 bases, leaving 15 bases between them. CDR1 and CDR2 from the germline V gene are SGHRS and YFSETQ.

The chain combines TRBV6-6 with TRBJ2-3; 10 bases are a match to TRBD2. Looked up from germline, CDR1 is MNHNY and CDR2 is SVGAGI (reference sequence). The CDR3 spans 15 residues. After removal of 6 bases from V and 1 base from J, the junction contained 4 bases not matched to a gene. The CDR3 sequence is CASRPTSGGTDTQYF. In DNA, the CDR3 is TGTGCCAGCAGACCTACTAGCGGGGGCACAGATACGCAGTATTTT.

The genes are TRBV6-5 and TRBJ2-7; D perhaps matches TRBD1 (6 bases). CDR3 size: 15 residues. The ends were cut back, 2 bases at V and 4 bases at J, with 15 bases in the middle. Germline V gene lookup returns CDR1 MNHEY and CDR2 SVGAGI. This CDR3 is CASSYARDISYEQYF. CDR3 DNA sequence: TGTGCCAGCAGTTACGCCCGGGACATCTCTTACGAGCAGTACTTC.

The chain uses TRBV11-2 and TRBJ2-7, with 7 bases fitting TRBD2. From germline, CDR1 is SGHAT and CDR2 FQNNGV. After removal of 2 bases from V and 2 bases from J, the junction contained 9 bases not matched to a gene. The CDR3 covers 16 residues. The CDR3 loop is CASSLNRAGAPYEQYF. In DNA form, the CDR3 reads TGTGCCAGCAGCTTAAACCGGGCGGGAGCGCCCTACGAGCAGTACTTC.

V is TRBV4-1 and J is TRBJ1-2; D might be TRBD1 (5 bases). The CDR3 contains 15 residues. Trimming cost V 0 bases and J 3 bases, with 11 bases left between them. Per the germline V gene, CDR1 is MGHRA and CDR2 is YSYEKL. The CDR3, as DNA: TGCGCCAGCAGCCAAGATGCCAGGGCGGACTATGGCTACACCTTC. It is translated as CASSQDARADYGYTF.

This rearrangement joins TRBV6-6 to TRBJ1-5; 8 bases are a match to TRBD1. The length of the CDR3 is 13 residues. CDR1 MNHNY and CDR2 SVGAGI come from the germline V gene (reference sequence). The ends lost 7 bases at V and 6 bases at J; junction bases unmatched: 5. CDR3 bases: TGTGCCAGCAAAACAGGGGGTAGTCAGCCCCAGCATTTT. This sequence encodes CASKTGGSQPQHF.

This clone was seen only once. The J gene is TRBJ1-5, the V gene TRBV7-8; 10 nucleotides line up with TRBD1. Trimming removed 0 bases from V and 4 bases from J; junction bases left unmatched: 0. Germline assignment: CDR1 SGHVS and CDR2 FQNEAQ. The CDR3 is 15 residues long. The CDR3 reads CASSLAGQGNQPQHF. CDR3 DNA sequence: TGTGCCAGCAGCTTAGCGGGACAGGGGAATCAGCCCCAGCATTTT.